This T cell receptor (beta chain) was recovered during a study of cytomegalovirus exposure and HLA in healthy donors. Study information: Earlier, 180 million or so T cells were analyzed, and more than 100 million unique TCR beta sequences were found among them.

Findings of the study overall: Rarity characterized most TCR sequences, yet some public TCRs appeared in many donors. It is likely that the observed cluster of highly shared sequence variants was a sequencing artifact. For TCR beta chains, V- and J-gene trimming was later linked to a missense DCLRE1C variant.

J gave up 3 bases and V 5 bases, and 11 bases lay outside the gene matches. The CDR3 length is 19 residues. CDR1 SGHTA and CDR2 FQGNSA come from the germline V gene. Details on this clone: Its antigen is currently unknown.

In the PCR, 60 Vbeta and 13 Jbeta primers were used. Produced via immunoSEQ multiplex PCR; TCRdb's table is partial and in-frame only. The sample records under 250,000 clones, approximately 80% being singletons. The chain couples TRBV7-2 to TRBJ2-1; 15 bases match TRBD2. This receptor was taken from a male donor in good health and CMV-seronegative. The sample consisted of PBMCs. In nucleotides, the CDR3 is TGTGCCAGCAGCCTACGGATACCGGGACTAGCGGGAGGCTACAATGAGCAGTTCTTC. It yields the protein CASSLRIPGLAGGYNEQFF. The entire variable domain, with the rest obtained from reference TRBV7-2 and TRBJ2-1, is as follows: GAGVSQSPSNKVTEKGKDVELRCDPISGHTALYWYRQSLGQGLEFLIYFQGNSAPDKSGLPSDRFSAERTGGSVSTLTIQRTQQEDSAVYLCASSLRIPGLAGGYNEQFFGPGTRLTVL.